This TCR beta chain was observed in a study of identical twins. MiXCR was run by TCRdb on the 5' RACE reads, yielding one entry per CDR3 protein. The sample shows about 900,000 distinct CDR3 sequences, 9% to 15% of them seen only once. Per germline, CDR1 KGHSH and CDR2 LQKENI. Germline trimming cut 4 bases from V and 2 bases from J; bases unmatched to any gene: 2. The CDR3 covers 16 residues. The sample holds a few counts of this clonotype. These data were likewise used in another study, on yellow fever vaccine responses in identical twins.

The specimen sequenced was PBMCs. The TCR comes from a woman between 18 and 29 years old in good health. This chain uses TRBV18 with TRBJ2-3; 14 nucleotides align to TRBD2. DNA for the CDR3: TGTGCCAGCTCACGGACTAGCGGGGGGCCCACAGATACGCAGTATTTT. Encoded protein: CASSRTSGGPTDTQYF.